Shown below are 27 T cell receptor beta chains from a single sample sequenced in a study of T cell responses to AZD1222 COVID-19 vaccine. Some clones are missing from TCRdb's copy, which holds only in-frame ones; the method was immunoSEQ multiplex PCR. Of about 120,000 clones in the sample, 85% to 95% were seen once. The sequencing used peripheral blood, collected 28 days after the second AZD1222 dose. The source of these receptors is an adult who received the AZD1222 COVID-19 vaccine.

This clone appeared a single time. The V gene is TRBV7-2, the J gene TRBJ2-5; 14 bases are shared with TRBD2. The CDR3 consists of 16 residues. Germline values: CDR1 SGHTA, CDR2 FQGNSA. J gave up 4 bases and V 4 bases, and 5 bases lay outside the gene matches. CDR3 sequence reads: CASSSRTSGRRETQYF. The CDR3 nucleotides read TGTGCCAGCAGCTCCCGGACTAGCGGGAGGCGAGAGACCCAGTACTTC.

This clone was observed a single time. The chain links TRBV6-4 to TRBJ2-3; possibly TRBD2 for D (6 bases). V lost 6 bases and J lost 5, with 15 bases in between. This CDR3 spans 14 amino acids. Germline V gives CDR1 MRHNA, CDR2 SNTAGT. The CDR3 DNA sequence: TGTGCCAGCAGGGGGGACCCGGAGGGAGATACGCAGTATTTT. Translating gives CASRGDPEGDTQYF.

The CDR3 sequence is CASSPTPGRSRYTEAFF. The CDR3 DNA reads as TGCGCCAGCAGCCCAACCCCAGGGAGGTCCCGGTACACTGAAGCTTTCTTT. The chain has TRBV4-1 and TRBJ1-1; D is perhaps TRBD1 (5 bases). Trimming shortened V by 4 bases and J by 3 bases, and 21 bases separated the two germline ends. This CDR3 contains 17 residues. Germline CDR1 and CDR2: MGHRA and YSYEKL.

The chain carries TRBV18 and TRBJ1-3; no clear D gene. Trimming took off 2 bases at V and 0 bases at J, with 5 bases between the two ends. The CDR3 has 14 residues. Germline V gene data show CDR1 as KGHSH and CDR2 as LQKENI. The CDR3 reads CASSPESSGNTIYF. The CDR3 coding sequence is TGTGCCAGCTCACCAGAAAGCTCTGGAAACACCATATATTTT.

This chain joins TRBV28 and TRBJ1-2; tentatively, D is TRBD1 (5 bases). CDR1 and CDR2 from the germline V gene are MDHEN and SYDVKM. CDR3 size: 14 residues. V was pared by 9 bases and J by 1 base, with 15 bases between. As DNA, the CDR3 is TGTGCCAGGGGGGAGGGGCCCATTAACTATGGCTACACCTTC. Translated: CARGEGPINYGYTF.

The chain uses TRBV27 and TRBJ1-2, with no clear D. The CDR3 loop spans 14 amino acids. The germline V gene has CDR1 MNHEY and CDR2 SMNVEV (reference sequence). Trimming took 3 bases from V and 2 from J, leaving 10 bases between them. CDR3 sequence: CASSLAGENYGYTF. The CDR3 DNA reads TGTGCCAGCAGTTTGGCCGGGGAAAACTATGGCTACACCTTC.

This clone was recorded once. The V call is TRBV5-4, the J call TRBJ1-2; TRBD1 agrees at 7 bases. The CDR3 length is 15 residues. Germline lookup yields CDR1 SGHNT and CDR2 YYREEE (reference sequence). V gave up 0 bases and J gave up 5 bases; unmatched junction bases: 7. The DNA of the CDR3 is TGTGCCAGCAGCTTGGGAGTGGGACAGTCATATGGCTACACCTTC. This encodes CASSLGVGQSYGYTF. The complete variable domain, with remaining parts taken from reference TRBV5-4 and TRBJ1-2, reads ETGVTQSPTHLIKTRGQQVTLRCSSQSGHNTVSWYQQALGQGPQFIFQYYREEENGRGNFPPRFSGLQFPNYSSELNVNALELDDSALYLCASSLGVGQSYGYTFGSGTRLTVV.

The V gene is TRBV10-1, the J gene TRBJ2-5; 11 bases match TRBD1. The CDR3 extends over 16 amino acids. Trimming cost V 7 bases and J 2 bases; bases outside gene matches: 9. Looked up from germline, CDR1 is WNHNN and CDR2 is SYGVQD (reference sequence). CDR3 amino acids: CASTPGQGGVQETQYF. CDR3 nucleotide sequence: TGCGCCAGCACCCCGGGACAGGGGGGTGTACAAGAGACCCAGTACTTC.

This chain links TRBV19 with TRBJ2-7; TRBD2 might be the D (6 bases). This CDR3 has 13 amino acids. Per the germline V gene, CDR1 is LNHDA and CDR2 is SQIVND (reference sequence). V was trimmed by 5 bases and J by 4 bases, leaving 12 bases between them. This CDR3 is CASSQRREYEQYF. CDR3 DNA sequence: TGTGCCAGTAGTCAGCGGAGGGAGTACGAGCAGTACTTC.

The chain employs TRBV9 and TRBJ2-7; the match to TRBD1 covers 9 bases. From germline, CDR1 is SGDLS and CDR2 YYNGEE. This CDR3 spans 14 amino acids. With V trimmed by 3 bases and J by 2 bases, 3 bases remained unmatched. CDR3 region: CASSAGTGTYEQYF. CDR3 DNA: TGTGCCAGCAGCGCAGGGACAGGGACCTACGAGCAGTACTTC.

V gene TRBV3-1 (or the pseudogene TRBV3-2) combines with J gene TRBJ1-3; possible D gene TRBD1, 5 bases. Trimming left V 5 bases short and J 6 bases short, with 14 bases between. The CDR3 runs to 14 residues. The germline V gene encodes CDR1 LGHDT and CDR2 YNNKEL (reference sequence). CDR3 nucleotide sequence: TGTGCCAGCAGCAAACAGGACACGCTAAACACCATATATTTT. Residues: CASSKQDTLNTIYF.

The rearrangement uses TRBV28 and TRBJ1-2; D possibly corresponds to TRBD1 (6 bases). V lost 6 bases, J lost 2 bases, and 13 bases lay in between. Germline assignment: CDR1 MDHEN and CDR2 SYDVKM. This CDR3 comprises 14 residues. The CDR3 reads CASRQDTGNYGYTF. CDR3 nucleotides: TGTGCCAGCAGGCAAGACACAGGGAACTATGGCTACACCTTC.

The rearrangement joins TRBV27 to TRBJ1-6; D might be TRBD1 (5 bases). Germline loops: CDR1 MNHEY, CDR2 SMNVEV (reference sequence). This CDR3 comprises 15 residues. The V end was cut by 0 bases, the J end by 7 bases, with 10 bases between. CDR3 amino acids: CASSLSGVGNSPLHF. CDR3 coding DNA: TGTGCCAGCAGTTTATCAGGGGTAGGCAATTCACCCCTCCACTTT.

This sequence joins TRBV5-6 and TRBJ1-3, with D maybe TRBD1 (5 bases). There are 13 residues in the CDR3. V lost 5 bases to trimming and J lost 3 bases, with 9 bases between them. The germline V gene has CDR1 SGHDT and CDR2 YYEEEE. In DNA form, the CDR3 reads TGTGCCAGCAGTAAGACAGTTGGAAACACCATATATTTT. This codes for CASSKTVGNTIYF.

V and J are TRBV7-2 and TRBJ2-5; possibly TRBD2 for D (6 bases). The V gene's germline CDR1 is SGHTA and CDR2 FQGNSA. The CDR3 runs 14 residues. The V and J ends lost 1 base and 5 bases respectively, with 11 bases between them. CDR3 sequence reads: CASSLVGGEETQYF. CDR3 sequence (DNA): TGTGCCAGCAGCTTAGTTGGAGGGGAGGAGACCCAGTACTTC.

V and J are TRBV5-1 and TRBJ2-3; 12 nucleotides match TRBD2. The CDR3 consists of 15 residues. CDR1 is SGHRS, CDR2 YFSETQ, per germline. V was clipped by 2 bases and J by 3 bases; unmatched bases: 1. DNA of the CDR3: TGCGCCAGCAGCTTCACTAGCGGGGGGACAGATACGCAGTATTTT. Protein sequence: CASSFTSGGTDTQYF.

CDR3 DNA: TGTGCCAGCGGGACTTTAGGGGGCACTGAAGCTTTCTTT. It translates to CASGTLGGTEAFF. This chain uses TRBV11-2 with TRBJ1-1, with D perhaps matching TRBD1 (6 bases). The V gene's germline CDR1 is SGHAT and CDR2 FQNNGV. Between the trimmed V and J ends, which lost 8 bases and 4 bases, there was a span of 14 bases. This CDR3 region has 13 residues.

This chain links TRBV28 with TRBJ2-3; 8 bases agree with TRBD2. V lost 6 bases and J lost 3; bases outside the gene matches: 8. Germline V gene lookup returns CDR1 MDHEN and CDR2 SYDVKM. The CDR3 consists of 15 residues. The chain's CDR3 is CASSSGGEGTDTQYF. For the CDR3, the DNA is TGTGCCAGCAGCTCGGGGGGGGAGGGTACAGATACGCAGTATTTT.

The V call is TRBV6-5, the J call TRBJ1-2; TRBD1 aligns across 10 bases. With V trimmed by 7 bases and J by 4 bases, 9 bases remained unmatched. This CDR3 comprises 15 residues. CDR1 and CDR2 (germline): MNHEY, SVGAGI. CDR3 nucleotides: TGTGCCAGCAACCCGGGACAGGGGAGATCCTATGGCTACACCTTC. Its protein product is CASNPGQGRSYGYTF.

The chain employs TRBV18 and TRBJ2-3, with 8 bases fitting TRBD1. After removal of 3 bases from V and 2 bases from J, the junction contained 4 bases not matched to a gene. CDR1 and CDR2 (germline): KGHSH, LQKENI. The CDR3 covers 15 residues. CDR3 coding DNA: TGTGCCAGCTCACCGACAGGGGCACCCACAGATACGCAGTATTTT. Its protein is CASSPTGAPTDTQYF.

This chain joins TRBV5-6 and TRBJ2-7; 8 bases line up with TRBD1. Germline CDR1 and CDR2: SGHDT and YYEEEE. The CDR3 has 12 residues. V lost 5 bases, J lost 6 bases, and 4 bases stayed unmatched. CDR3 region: CASRLGQGEQYF. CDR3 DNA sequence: TGTGCCAGCAGATTAGGACAGGGCGAGCAGTACTTC.

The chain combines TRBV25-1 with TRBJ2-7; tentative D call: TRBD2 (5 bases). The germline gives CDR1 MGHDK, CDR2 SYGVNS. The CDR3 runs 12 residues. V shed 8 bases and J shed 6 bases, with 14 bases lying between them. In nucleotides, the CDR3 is TGTGCCAGCTGTACTAGGGCGGGCGAGCAGTACTTC. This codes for CASCTRAGEQYF.

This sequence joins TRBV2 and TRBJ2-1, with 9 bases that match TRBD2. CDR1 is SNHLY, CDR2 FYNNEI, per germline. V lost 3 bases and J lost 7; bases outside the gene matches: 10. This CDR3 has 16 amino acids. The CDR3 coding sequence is TGTGCCAGCAGTGACTGGCGGGAGGGCCTCGGGAATGAGCAGTTCTTC. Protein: CASSDWREGLGNEQFF.

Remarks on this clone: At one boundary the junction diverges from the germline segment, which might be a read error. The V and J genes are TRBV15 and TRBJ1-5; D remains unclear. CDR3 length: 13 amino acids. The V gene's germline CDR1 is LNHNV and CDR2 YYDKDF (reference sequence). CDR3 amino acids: CATSGETNQPQHF. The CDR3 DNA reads TGTGCCACCAGCGGAGAAACTAATCAGCCCCAGCATTTT.

The CDR3 sequence: CASSLRGSNQPQHF. CDR3 DNA: TGTGCCAGCAGTTTGAGGGGGAGCAATCAGCCCCAGCATTTT. The chain couples TRBV6-6 to TRBJ1-5, with a tentative D call TRBD1 (6 bases). Looked up from germline, CDR1 is MNHNY and CDR2 is SVGAGI (reference sequence). The CDR3 runs 14 residues. V gave up 4 bases and J gave up 1 base, with 8 bases separating them.

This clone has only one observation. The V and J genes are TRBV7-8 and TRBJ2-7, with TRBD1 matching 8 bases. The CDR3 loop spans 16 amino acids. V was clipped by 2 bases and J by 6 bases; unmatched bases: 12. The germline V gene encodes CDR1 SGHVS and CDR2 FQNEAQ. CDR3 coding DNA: TGTGCCAGCAGCTTATACCGAGGACAGGGACAGTCCGAGCAGTACTTC. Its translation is CASSLYRGQGQSEQYF.

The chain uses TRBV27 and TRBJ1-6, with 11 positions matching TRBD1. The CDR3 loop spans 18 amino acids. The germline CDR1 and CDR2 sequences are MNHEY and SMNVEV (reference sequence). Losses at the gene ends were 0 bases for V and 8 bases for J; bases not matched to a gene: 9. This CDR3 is CASSLSLGQGVRYSPLHF. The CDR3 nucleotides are TGTGCCAGCAGTTTATCCTTGGGACAGGGGGTTCGATATTCACCCCTCCACTTT.